Sequencing of this T cell receptor beta chain was carried out in a study of technical replicates of blood from a few donors. TCRdb's copy holds only in-frame clones and misses some; the assay was immunoSEQ multiplex PCR. The table includes roughly 52,000 clones, nearly 95% detected once. This CDR3 is built from 16 residues. V lost 1 base, J lost 3 bases, and 6 bases stayed unmatched. CDR1 is LNHNV and CDR2 is YYDKDF in the germline V gene (reference sequence). Sequencing was performed on PBMCs. The V and J genes are TRBV15 and TRBJ2-3, with 8 bases fitting TRBD2. The sequence derives from a human donor in good health. Some clones in this sample may be carry-over from other donors' samples. CDR3 bases: TGTGCCACCAGCAGAGGGGACGCGGGAGGAACAGATACGCAGTATTTT. This translates into CATSRGDAGGTDTQYF. Complete variable domain (other parts from reference TRBV15 and TRBJ2-3): DAMVIQNPRYQVTQFGKPVTLSCSQTLNHNVMYWYQQKSSQAPKLLFHYYDKDFNNEADTPDNFQSRRPNTSFCFLDIRSPGLGDTAMYLCATSRGDAGGTDTQYFGPGTRLTVL.